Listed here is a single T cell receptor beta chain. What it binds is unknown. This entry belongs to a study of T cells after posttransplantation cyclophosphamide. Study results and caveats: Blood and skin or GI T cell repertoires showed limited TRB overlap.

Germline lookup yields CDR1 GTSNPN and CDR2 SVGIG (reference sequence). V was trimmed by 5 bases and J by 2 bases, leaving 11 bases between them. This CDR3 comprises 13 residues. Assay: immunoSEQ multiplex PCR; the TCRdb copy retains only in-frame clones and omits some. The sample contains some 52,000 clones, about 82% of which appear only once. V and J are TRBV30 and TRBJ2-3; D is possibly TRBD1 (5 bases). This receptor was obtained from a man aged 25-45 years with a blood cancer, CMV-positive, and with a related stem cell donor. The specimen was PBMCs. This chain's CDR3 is CAWSPGNTDTQYF. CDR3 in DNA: TGTGCCTGGTCCCCAGGGAACACAGATACGCAGTATTTT.